Sequencing of this TCR beta chain was carried out in a study of shared clonotypes between healthy human individuals. The study ran the assay at deep level. Original analysis: ImmunoSEQ sequences covered only the junction and lacked quality scores; filtering therefore differed. TCRdb's table, derived via immunoSEQ multiplex PCR, lists solely in-frame clones and lacks some. That table supplies the V and J calls and clone size; D and trimming were determined from the DNA. This sample has approximately 2.5 million clones, with around nine tenths found just once. Germline CDR1 GTSNPN, CDR2 SVGIG (reference sequence). The CDR3 sequence is 10 residues long. Trimming took off 8 bases at V and 13 bases at J, with 15 bases between the two ends. Notes on the study in general: Despite large depth, sorted-subset datasets appeared incompletely sequenced.

Remarks on this clone: Its antigen is still unknown.

Sequences were obtained from naive CD4+ T cells sorted from blood. Subset denoted: CD45RA+ positively selected. The V call is TRBV30, the J call TRBJ2-1; D gene ambiguous. The receptor was derived from a man between 18 and 35 years old in good health. The CDR3, as DNA: TGTGCCACGTACTCGACAACCCAGTTCTTC. Encoded protein: CATYSTTQFF.